The 17 T cell receptor beta chains listed next were all sequenced from one sample in a study of T cell responses to AZD1222 COVID-19 vaccine. This table comes from immunoSEQ multiplex PCR, and its TCRdb copy is limited to in-frame clones, with some not included. The table has some 150,000 clones, roughly nine tenths seen once. The starting material was peripheral blood, obtained on day 0 of AZD1222 vaccination. The receptors were gathered from an adult in good health.

The chain employs TRBV15 and TRBJ1-2, with unresolved D. The CDR3 extends over 13 amino acids. CDR1 LNHNV and CDR2 YYDKDF come from the germline V gene (reference sequence). The ends were cut back, 0 bases at V and 8 bases at J, with 10 bases in the middle. As DNA, the CDR3 is TGTGCCACCAGCAGAGACAACCTAGAGGGCTACACCTTC. Its translation is CATSRDNLEGYTF.

This clone was recorded once. The rearrangement links TRBV2 to TRBJ1-3; D may be TRBD1 (5 bases). From germline, CDR1 is SNHLY and CDR2 FYNNEI. Trimming stripped 10 bases from V and 3 bases from J, with 13 bases between. The CDR3 length is 13 residues. CDR3 nucleotides: TGTGCCAACATAGGAGACAGTGGAAACACCATATATTTT. Translating it yields CANIGDSGNTIYF. The full variable domain, its missing parts supplied by reference TRBV2 and TRBJ1-3, is EPEVTQTPSHQVTQMGQEVILRCVPISNHLYFYWYRQILGQKVEFLVSFYNNEISEKSEIFDDQFSVERPDGSNFTLKIRSTKLEDSAMYFCANIGDSGNTIYFGEGSWLTVV.

The chain links TRBV19 to TRBJ2-1, with D possibly being TRBD2 (6 bases). Germline CDR1 is LNHDA and CDR2 is SQIVND (reference sequence). V was pared by 4 bases and J by 14 bases, with 18 bases between. CDR3 length: 13 amino acids. The CDR3 protein is CASSRGETPGEFF. As DNA, the CDR3 is TGTGCCAGTAGTAGGGGGGAGACCCCCGGGGAGTTCTTC.

The chain links TRBV6-6 to TRBJ2-3; 10 positions agree with TRBD2. CDR1 MNHNY and CDR2 SVGAGI come from the germline V gene (reference sequence). V shed 7 bases and J 2 bases; nucleotides not matched to a gene: 9. CDR3 length: 16 amino acids. The CDR3 nucleotides read TGTGCCAGCAACCCATTGACTAGCGGGTTCACAGATACGCAGTATTTT. This translates into CASNPLTSGFTDTQYF.

As to this clone: At one end the junction does not follow the germline gene, possibly because of a read error. The CDR3 DNA follows: TGCGCCAGCAGTTACTCGAGGGGCGGGTCCTACAATGAGCAGTTCTTC. As protein: CASSYSRGGSYNEQFF. The chain links TRBV6-6 to TRBJ2-1; D tentatively fits TRBD1 or TRBD2 (5 bases each). The CDR3 is 16 amino acids. CDR1 and CDR2 from the germline V gene are MNHNY and SVGAGI (reference sequence).

The chain carries TRBV15 and TRBJ1-6; tentative D call: TRBD1 (5 bases). With 0 bases removed from V and 7 bases from J, the gap between germline ends came to 7 bases. Germline V gene sequence: CDR1 LNHNV, CDR2 YYDKDF (reference sequence). The length of the CDR3 is 14 residues. Here the CDR3 DNA reads TGTGCCACCAGCAGAGATCGGGGGAATTCACCCCTCCACTTT. Amino acids: CATSRDRGNSPLHF. Drawing the rest from reference TRBV15 and TRBJ1-6, the complete variable domain is DAMVIQNPRYQVTQFGKPVTLSCSQTLNHNVMYWYQQKSSQAPKLLFHYYDKDFNNEADTPDNFQSRRPNTSFCFLDIRSPGLGDTAMYLCATSRDRGNSPLHFGNGTRLTVT.

This clone was seen a single time. This chain connects TRBV7-8 to TRBJ1-2; D gene ambiguous. The CDR3 totals 14 residues. CDR1 SGHVS and CDR2 FQNEAQ come from the germline V gene. V was pared by 5 bases and J by 2 bases, with 12 bases between. CDR3 DNA sequence: TGTGCCAGCAGCCCACAAACGGGGAACTATGGCTACACCTTC. This codes for CASSPQTGNYGYTF.

In this sample, this clone turned up once. This chain connects TRBV9 to TRBJ2-5, with D perhaps being TRBD1 or TRBD2 (5 bases each). The CDR3 runs 14 residues. Trimming stripped 0 bases from V and 4 bases from J, with 10 bases between. CDR1 is SGDLS and CDR2 is YYNGEE in the germline V gene. The DNA for the CDR3 is TGTGCCAGCAGCGTAGCTACTAGGGGAGAGACCCAGTACTTC. Protein product: CASSVATRGETQYF.

This sequence joins TRBV20-1 and TRBJ1-2, with unresolved D. The germline CDR1 and CDR2 sequences are DFQATT and SNEGSKA (reference sequence). The CDR3 runs 11 residues. Trimming removed 4 bases at V and 1 base at J, with 4 bases between. The CDR3 protein is CSATDNYGYTF. The CDR3 DNA follows: TGCAGTGCTACAGATAACTATGGCTACACCTTC.

This clone is a singleton in its sample. The CDR3 nucleotides are TGCGCCAGCAGCTTGGGTGGGGAAAAACTGTTTTTT. Protein: CASSLGGEKLFF. V and J are TRBV5-1 and TRBJ1-4; D ambiguous. V gave up 0 bases and J gave up 8 bases, with 5 bases separating them. The length of the CDR3 is 12 residues. CDR1 and CDR2 from the germline V gene are SGHRS and YFSETQ.

The chain recombines TRBV30 with TRBJ1-2; 10 nucleotides align to TRBD1. This CDR3 has 15 amino acids. The V segment lost 4 bases and the J segment 2 bases; nucleotides outside the gene matches: 7. CDR1 is GTSNPN, CDR2 SVGIG, per germline (reference sequence). CDR3 DNA sequence: TGTGCCTGGACCGTATCGACAGGGGGCAACTATGGCTACACCTTC. Encoded protein: CAWTVSTGGNYGYTF.

This chain uses TRBV30 with TRBJ2-7, with TRBD1 matching over 9 bases. The CDR3 extends over 14 amino acids. Germline V gives CDR1 GTSNPN, CDR2 SVGIG (reference sequence). The J segment lost 4 bases and the V segment lost 4 bases, leaving 8 bases of the junction unmatched. The CDR3 loop is CAWNTGGARYEQYF. The CDR3 DNA reads as TGTGCCTGGAACACAGGGGGCGCGCGGTACGAGCAGTACTTC.

J is TRBJ2-1 and V is TRBV28, with a possible D match to TRBD2 (7 bases). CDR3 length: 15 amino acids. The V and J ends lost 6 bases and 8 bases respectively, with 20 bases between them. Germline V lookup: CDR1 MDHEN, CDR2 SYDVKM. CDR3 amino acids: CASSPSRGAPDEQFF. The CDR3 region has the DNA TGTGCCAGCAGCCCATCCCGGGGGGCACCCGATGAGCAGTTCTTC.

This clone occurred a few times. This rearrangement joins TRBV24-1 to TRBJ2-1; D gene unclear. Germline assignment: CDR1 KGHDR and CDR2 SFDVKD. Trimming cost V 4 bases and J 0 bases, with 15 bases left between them. The CDR3 consists of 17 residues. The CDR3 protein is CATSEDTTGSSYNEQFF. CDR3 in DNA: TGTGCCACCAGTGAGGATACTACCGGGTCCTCCTACAATGAGCAGTTCTTC.

This rearrangement joins TRBV5-5 to TRBJ2-3; 9 positions match TRBD1. Germline loops: CDR1 SGHKS, CDR2 YYEKEE (reference sequence). This CDR3 is built from 16 residues. Trimming removed 4 bases from V and 0 bases from J; junction bases left unmatched: 6. This CDR3 is CASSGGQGISTDTQYF. In DNA form, the CDR3 reads TGTGCCAGCAGCGGGGGACAGGGCATAAGCACAGATACGCAGTATTTT.

The chain is built from TRBV5-4 and TRBJ1-1; D possibly corresponds to TRBD1 (5 bases). This CDR3 spans 16 amino acids. CDR1 and CDR2 (germline): SGHNT, YYREEE (reference sequence). Trimming removed 4 bases from V and 5 bases from J, with 21 bases in between. CDR3 amino acids: CASSPRSIGTTTEAFF. The CDR3 DNA follows: TGTGCCAGCAGCCCCCGAAGTATAGGGACGACGACTGAAGCTTTCTTT.

The gene calls are TRBV2 and TRBJ1-5; perhaps TRBD1 as D (6 bases). The germline CDR1 and CDR2 sequences are SNHLY and FYNNEI. The CDR3 length is 14 residues. Trimming took 2 bases from V and 8 from J, leaving 13 bases between them. CDR3 sequence reads: CASSEQGTSEPQHF. The CDR3 DNA sequence: TGTGCCAGCAGTGAACAGGGGACGTCGGAGCCCCAGCATTTT.